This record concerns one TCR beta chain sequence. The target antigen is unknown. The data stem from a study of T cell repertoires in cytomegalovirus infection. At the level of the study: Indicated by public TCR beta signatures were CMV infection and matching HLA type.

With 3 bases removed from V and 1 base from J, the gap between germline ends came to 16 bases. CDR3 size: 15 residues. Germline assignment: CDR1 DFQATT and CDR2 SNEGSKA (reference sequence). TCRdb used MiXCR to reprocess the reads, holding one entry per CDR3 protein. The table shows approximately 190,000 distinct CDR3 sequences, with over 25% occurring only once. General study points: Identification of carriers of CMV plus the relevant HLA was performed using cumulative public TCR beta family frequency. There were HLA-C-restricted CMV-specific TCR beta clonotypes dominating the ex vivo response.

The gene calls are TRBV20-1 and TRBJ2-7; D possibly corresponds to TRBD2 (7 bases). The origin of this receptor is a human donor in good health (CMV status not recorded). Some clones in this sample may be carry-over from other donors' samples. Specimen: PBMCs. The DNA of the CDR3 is TGCAGTGCTAGGGGTCGGGGGGCTGGGTCCTACGAGCAGTACTTC. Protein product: CSARGRGAGSYEQYF.